A selection of T cell receptor beta chains follows, all from one sample in a study of T-cell reconstitution after alpha-beta-depleted transplantation in children. TCRdb re-called the PCR reads through MiXCR, storing one row per CDR3 protein. Here the sample spans a few hundred thousand distinct CDR3 sequences, approximately 10% being singletons. The specimen comprised PBMCs from the stem cell graft donor, sampled from the stem cell graft. The receptors were gathered from a human donor who donated a stem cell graft to a child with acute myeloid leukemia. CDR3s include the opening cysteine and the closing phenylalanine or tryptophan. A D gene is named only where the DNA matches it firmly. Not every row has a clone size; where given, it reads once, few, many or a size class.

J gene,CDR3 length,clone size,V gene,D gene,CDR3 protein,CDR3 DNA
TRBJ2-1,17,.,TRBV9,TRBD2,CASSVGASGRSIHEQFF,TGTGCCAGCAGCGTAGGGGCTAGCGGGAGATCAATTCATGAGCAGTTCTTC
TRBJ2-7,13,.,TRBV12-3/TRBV12-4,.,CASSLSANYEQYF,TGTGCCAGCAGTTTATCCGCGAACTACGAGCAGTACTTC
TRBJ1-6,15,.,TRBV18,TRBD1,CASSPRDSSNSPLHF,TGTGCCAGCTCACCACGGGACAGTAGTAATTCACCCCTCCACTTT
TRBJ2-3,15,many,TRBV12-3/TRBV12-4,TRBD1,CASSLVGQGGDTQYF,TGTGCCAGCAGTTTAGTAGGACAGGGTGGAGATACGCAGTATTTT
TRBJ2-1,13,.,TRBV6-2/TRBV6-3,TRBD2,CASSVRTSNEQFF,TGTGCCAGCAGCGTCCGGACTAGCAATGAGCAGTTCTTC
TRBJ2-2,15,many,TRBV2,TRBD1,CASRPGTGNTGELFF,TGTGCCAGCAGACCCGGGACAGGGAACACCGGGGAGCTGTTTTTT
TRBJ2-1,14,.,TRBV20-1,.,CSAWSGISYNEQFF,TGCAGTGCCTGGAGTGGCATCTCTTACAATGAGCAGTTCTTC
TRBJ2-2,14,few,TRBV3-1,.,CASSQRSSTGELFF,TGTGCCAGCAGCCAGAGGTCCAGCACCGGGGAGCTGTTTTTT
TRBJ1-6,12,.,TRBV20-1,.,CIAREGNSPLHF,TGCATTGCTAGAGAGGGTAATTCACCCCTCCACTTT
TRBJ2-5,13,many,TRBV7-2,.,CASSLGVMETQYF,TGTGCCAGCAGCTTAGGGGTGATGGAGACCCAGTACTTC
TRBJ1-6,14,few,TRBV11-2,TRBD1,CASRFGTDNSPLHF,TGTGCCAGCAGATTCGGGACAGACAATTCACCCCTCCACTTT